This T cell receptor (beta chain) was found in a study of T cell changes during pregnancy in multiple sclerosis (dated by TCRdb to between 2019 and 2020). Describing the broader study: In women with multiple sclerosis, the researchers looked at how the T cell repertoire shifted as pregnancy progressed.

As concerns this clone: Its antigen has not been determined. No much larger clonotype is one base removed from it; base qualities were not supplied.

The CDR3 starts with the cysteine, ends with the phenylalanine, and has 18 residues. The entry retains the CDR3 DNA only, 54 bases that are in frame from base 1. At the junction V is shortened by 2 bases and J by 0 bases; bases outside the gene matches: 6. CDR1 and CDR2 were assigned from the germline V gene as MGHRA and YSYEKL. The receptor library was made with the immunoSEQ multiplex PCR assay. Drawn from immuneACCESS, this table holds only the in-frame rearrangements with V and J called that TCRdb kept. Clones are partly lost; checked studies trace under half to an unresolved V gene and leave the rest unexplained. The table for this sample lists about 55,000 clones; roughly 94% of them were counted only once. In total, the top ten clones hold about 3.2% of the sample.

The sequencing here drew on CD8+ T cells from peripheral blood mononuclear cells, taken in the third trimester of pregnancy. This TCR derives from a female donor with multiple sclerosis, enrolled in a pregnancy study. The chain employs TRBV4-1 and TRBJ2-3; 12 junctional bases match TRBD2. The DNA sequence is as follows: TGCGCCAGCAGCCAACGACTAGCGGGAGTAACAAGCACAGATACGCAGTATTTT. It translates to CASSQRLAGVTSTDTQYF.